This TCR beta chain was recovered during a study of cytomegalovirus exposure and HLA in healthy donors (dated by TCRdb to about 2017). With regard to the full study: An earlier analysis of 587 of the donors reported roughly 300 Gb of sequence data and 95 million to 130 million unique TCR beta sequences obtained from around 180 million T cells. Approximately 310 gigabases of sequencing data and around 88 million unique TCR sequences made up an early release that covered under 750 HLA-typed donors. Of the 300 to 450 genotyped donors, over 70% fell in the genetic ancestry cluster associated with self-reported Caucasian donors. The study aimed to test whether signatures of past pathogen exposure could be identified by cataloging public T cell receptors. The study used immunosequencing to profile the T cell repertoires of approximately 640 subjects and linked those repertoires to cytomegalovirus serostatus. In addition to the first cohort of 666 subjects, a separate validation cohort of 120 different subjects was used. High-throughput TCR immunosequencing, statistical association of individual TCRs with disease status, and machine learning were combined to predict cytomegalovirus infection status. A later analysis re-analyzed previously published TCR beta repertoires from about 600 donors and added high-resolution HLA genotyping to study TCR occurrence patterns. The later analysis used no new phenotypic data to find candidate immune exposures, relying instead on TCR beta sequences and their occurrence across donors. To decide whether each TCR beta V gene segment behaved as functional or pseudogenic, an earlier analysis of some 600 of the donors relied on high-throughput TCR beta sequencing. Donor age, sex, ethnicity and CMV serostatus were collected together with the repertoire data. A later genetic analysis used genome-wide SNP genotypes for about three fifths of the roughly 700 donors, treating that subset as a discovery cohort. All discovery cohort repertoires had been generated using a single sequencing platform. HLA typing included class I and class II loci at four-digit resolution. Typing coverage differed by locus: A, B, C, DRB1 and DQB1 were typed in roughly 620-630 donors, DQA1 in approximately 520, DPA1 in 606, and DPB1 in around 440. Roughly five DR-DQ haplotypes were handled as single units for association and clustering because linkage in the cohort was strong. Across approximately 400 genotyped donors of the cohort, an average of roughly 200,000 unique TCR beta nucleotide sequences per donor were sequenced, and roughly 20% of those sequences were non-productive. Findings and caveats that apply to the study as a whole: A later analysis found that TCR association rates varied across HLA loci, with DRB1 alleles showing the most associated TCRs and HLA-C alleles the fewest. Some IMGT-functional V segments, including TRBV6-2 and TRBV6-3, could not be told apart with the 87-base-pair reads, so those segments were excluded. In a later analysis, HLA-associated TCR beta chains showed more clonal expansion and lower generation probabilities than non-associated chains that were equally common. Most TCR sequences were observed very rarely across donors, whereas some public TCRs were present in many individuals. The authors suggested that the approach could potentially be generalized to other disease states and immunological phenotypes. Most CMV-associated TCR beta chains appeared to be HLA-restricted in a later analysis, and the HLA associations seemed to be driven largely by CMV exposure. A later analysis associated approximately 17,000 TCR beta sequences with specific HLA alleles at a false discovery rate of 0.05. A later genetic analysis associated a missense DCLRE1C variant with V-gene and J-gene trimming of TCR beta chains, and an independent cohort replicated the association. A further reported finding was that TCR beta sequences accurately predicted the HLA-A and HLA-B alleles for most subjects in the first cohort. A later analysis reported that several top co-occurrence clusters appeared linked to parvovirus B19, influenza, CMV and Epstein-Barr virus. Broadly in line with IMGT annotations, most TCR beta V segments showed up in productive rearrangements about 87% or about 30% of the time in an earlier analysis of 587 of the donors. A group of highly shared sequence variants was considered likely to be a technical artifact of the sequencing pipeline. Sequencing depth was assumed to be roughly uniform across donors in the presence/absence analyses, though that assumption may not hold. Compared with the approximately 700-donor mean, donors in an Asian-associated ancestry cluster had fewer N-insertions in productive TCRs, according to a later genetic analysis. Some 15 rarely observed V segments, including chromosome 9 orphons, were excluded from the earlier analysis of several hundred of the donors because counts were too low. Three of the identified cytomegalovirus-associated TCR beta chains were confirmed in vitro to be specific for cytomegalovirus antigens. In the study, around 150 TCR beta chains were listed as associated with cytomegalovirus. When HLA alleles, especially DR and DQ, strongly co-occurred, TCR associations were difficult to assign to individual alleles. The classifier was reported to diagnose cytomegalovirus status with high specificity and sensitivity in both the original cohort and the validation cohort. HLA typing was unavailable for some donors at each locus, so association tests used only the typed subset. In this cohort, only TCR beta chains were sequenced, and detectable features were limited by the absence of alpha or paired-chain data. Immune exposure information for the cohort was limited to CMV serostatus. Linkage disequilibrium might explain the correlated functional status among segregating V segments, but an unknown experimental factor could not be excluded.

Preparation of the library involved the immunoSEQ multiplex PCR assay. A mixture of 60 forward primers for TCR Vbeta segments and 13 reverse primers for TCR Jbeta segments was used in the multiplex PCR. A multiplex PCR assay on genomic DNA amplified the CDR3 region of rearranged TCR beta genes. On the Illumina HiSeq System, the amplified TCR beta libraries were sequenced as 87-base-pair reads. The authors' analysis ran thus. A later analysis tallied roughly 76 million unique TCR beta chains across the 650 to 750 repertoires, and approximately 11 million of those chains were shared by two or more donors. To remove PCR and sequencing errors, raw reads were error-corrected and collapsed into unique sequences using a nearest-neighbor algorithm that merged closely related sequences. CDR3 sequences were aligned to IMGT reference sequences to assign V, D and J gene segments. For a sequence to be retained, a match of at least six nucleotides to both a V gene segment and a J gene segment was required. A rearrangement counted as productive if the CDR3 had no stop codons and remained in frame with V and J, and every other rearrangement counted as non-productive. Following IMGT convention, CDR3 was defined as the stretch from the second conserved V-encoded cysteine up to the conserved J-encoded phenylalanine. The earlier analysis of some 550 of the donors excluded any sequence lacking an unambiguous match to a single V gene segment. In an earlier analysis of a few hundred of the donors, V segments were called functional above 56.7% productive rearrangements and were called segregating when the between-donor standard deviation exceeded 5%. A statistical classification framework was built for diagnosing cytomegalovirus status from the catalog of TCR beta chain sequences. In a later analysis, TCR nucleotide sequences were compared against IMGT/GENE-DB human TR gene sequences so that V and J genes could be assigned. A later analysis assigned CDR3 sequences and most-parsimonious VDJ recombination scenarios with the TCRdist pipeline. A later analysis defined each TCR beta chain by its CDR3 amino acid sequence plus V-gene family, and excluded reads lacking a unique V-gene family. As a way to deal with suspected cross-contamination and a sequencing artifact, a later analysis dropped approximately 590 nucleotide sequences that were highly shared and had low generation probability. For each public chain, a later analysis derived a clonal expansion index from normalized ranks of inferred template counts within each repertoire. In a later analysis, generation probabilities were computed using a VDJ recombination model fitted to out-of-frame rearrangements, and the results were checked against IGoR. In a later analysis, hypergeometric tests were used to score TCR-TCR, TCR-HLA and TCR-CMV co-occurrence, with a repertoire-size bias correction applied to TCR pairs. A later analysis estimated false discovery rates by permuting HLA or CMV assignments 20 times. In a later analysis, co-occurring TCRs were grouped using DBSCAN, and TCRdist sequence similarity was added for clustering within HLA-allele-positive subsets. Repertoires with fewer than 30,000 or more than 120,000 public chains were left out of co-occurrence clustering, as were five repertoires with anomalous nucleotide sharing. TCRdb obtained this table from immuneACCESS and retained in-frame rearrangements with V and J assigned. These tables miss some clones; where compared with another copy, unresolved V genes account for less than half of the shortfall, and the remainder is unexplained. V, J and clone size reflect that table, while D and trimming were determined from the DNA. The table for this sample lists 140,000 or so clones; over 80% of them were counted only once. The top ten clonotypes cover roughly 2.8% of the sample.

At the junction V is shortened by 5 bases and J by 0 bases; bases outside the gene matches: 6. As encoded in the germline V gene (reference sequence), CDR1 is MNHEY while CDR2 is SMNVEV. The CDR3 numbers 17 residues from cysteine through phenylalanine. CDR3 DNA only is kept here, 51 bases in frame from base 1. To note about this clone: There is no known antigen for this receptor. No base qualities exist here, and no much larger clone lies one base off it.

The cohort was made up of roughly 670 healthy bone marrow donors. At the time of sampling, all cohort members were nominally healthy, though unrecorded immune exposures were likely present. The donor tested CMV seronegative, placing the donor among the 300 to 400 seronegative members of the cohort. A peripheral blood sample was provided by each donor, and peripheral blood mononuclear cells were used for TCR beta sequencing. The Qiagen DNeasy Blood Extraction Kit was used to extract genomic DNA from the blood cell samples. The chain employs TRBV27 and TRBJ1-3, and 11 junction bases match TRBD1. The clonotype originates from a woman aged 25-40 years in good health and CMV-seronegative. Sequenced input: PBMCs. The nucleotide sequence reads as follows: TGTGCCAGCAGTGCCCGGGGGACAGGGGGCTCTGGAAACACCATATATTTT. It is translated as CASSARGTGGSGNTIYF.